Following are 20 T cell receptor beta chains from one sample sequenced in a study of cytomegalovirus exposure and HLA in healthy donors. The PCR had 60 Vbeta and 13 Jbeta primers. The table came from immunoSEQ multiplex PCR; TCRdb's copy has only in-frame clones and leaves some out. The table has some 100,000 clones, approximately 82% seen once. The sample consisted of PBMCs. Receptors originate from a woman aged 18-29 years in good health and CMV-seronegative.

This clone was seen only a few times. The chain joins TRBV7-9 to TRBJ2-1, with a weak D call TRBD1 (6 bases). Between the trimmed V and J ends, which lost 4 bases and 7 bases, there was a span of 23 bases. CDR1 and CDR2 from the germline V gene are SEHNR and FQNEAQ (reference sequence). The CDR3 is made up of 17 amino acids. This chain's CDR3 is CASSSREQGTWRNEQFF. The CDR3 nucleotides are TGTGCCAGCAGCTCGAGGGAACAGGGAACCTGGAGGAATGAGCAGTTCTTC.

About this clone: Germline is not matched at one junction end, which may reflect a read error. The chain carries TRBV7-7 and TRBJ2-1; maybe TRBD2 (5 bases). Germline loops: CDR1 SSHAT, CDR2 FNYEAQ (reference sequence). This CDR3 region has 14 residues. In DNA, the CDR3 is TGTGCTAGCAGCTTAAACGGGGTTTACAATGAGCAGTTCTTC. Protein sequence: CASSLNGVYNEQFF.

The chain is built from TRBV27 and TRBJ2-2, with 7 bases identical to TRBD2. The CDR3 sequence is 17 residues long. Germline CDR1 is MNHEY and CDR2 is SMNVEV (reference sequence). V lost 7 bases and J lost 4; bases outside the gene matches: 15. CDR3 sequence: CASTATSLAAITGELFF. The CDR3 DNA reads as TGTGCCAGCACCGCTACCTCTCTAGCGGCGATCACCGGGGAGCTGTTTTTT.

The chain is built from TRBV6-6 and TRBJ2-3; maybe TRBD1 (6 bases). Trimming cost V 7 bases and J 1 base, with 12 bases left between them. The CDR3 consists of 14 residues. Germline V gene sequence: CDR1 MNHNY, CDR2 SVGAGI (reference sequence). The CDR3 here is CASNDNRGTDTQYF. The DNA of the CDR3 is TGTGCCAGCAACGATAACAGGGGCACAGATACGCAGTATTTT.

J is TRBJ2-1 and V is TRBV7-2; weak D call: TRBD1 (5 bases). This CDR3 contains 15 residues. The germline V gene has CDR1 SGHTA and CDR2 FQGNSA. V dropped 2 bases and J dropped 1 base, with 9 bases sitting between them. The CDR3 loop is CASSLNRWSYNEQFF. CDR3 DNA sequence: TGTGCCAGCAGCTTAAACAGGTGGTCCTACAATGAGCAGTTCTTC.

This chain joins TRBV29-1 and TRBJ2-2, with 8 bases identical to TRBD1. The CDR3 consists of 13 residues. The V gene's germline CDR1 is SQVTM and CDR2 ANQGSEA. V trimming: 7 bases; J trimming: 5 bases; junction bases outside the gene matches: 6. The CDR3 loop is CSARTGLTGELFF. The CDR3, as DNA: TGCAGCGCAAGGACAGGGTTAACCGGGGAGCTGTTTTTT.

Only one count was recorded for this clone. The V call is TRBV7-2, the J call TRBJ2-5; the D gene is possibly TRBD1 (6 bases). Trimming took 5 bases from V and 0 from J, leaving 13 bases between them. Germline values: CDR1 SGHTA, CDR2 FQGNSA. The length of the CDR3 is 15 residues. The CDR3 here is CASSADRTDQETQYF. As DNA, the CDR3 is TGTGCCAGCAGCGCCGACAGGACAGACCAAGAGACCCAGTACTTC.

This chain connects TRBV6-6 to TRBJ1-3, with unresolved D. V shed 5 bases and J shed 1 base, with 9 bases lying between them. The length of the CDR3 is 14 residues. Looked up from germline, CDR1 is MNHNY and CDR2 is SVGAGI (reference sequence). The CDR3 DNA sequence: TGTGCCAGCAGTGCTGGGAGTTCTGGAAACACCATATATTTT. Translating gives CASSAGSSGNTIYF.

The chain combines TRBV4-1 with TRBJ2-1; TRBD2 might be the D (5 bases). The CDR3 is 17 residues long. Trimming took off 4 bases at V and 0 bases at J, with 16 bases between the two ends. Germline V gene data show CDR1 as MGHRA and CDR2 as YSYEKL. CDR3 sequence (DNA): TGCGCCAGCAGCCCCGGACGGCTGACTAACTCCTACAATGAGCAGTTCTTC. Amino acid sequence: CASSPGRLTNSYNEQFF.

In this sample, this clone turned up once. The chain has TRBV30 and TRBJ2-7; perhaps TRBD2 as D (6 bases). V dropped 1 base and J dropped 2 bases, with 9 bases sitting between them. Germline CDR1 is GTSNPN and CDR2 is SVGIG (reference sequence). The CDR3 is 13 amino acids. The CDR3, as DNA: TGTGCCTGGAGTGAAGGGAGGCCCTACGAGCAGTACTTC. It is translated as CAWSEGRPYEQYF.

This clone was recorded only once. Germline is not matched at one junction end, which may reflect a read error. The chain couples TRBV27 to TRBJ2-5; no reliable D call. Germline assignment: CDR1 MNHEY and CDR2 SMNVEV (reference sequence). This CDR3 is 16 amino acids long. In DNA, the CDR3 is TGTGCCAGCAGTTTATCCCAGGTGATGGGCCAACAGACCCAGTACTTC. Its protein product is CASSLSQVMGQQTQYF.

The V call is TRBV30, the J call TRBJ1-1; possible D gene TRBD1, 5 bases. Germline V gene data show CDR1 as GTSNPN and CDR2 as SVGIG (reference sequence). Trimming removed 2 bases from V and 1 base from J, with 14 bases in between. The CDR3 is made up of 15 amino acids. The CDR3 loop reads CAWSKEFQGNTEAFF. In DNA form, the CDR3 reads TGTGCCTGGAGTAAAGAATTCCAGGGGAACACTGAAGCTTTCTTT.

This rearrangement joins TRBV6-6 to TRBJ1-6; 7 bases are a match to TRBD1. The V and J ends lost 2 bases and 7 bases, in that order; junction bases with no gene match: 2. Germline V gene lookup returns CDR1 MNHNY and CDR2 SVGAGI (reference sequence). This CDR3 region has 14 residues. CDR3 in DNA: TGTGCCAGCAGTTACGGGACAGACAATTCACCCCTCCACTTT. It encodes CASSYGTDNSPLHF.

The chain couples TRBV7-9 to TRBJ2-3, with unresolved D. V gave up 4 bases and J gave up 1 base, with 15 bases separating them. Looked up from germline, CDR1 is SEHNR and CDR2 is FQNEAQ (reference sequence). The CDR3 contains 16 residues. Written as DNA, the CDR3 is TGTGCCAGCAGCTCGCACCTACTCATACGCACAGATACGCAGTATTTT. This encodes CASSSHLLIRTDTQYF.

The CDR3 loop is CAWTSGSNIQYF. In DNA, the CDR3 is TGTGCCTGGACTAGCGGGAGTAACATTCAGTACTTC. V and J are TRBV30 and TRBJ2-4, with 10 bases identical to TRBD2. CDR1 and CDR2 (germline): GTSNPN, SVGIG (reference sequence). CDR3 length: 12 residues. V lost 4 bases, J lost 7 bases, and 1 base stayed unmatched. The full variable domain, rest sourced from reference TRBV30 and TRBJ2-4, is SQTIHQWPATLVQPVGSPLSLECTVEGTSNPNLYWYRQAAGRGLQLLFYSVGIGQISSEVPQNLSASRPQDRQFILSSKKLLLSDSGFYLCAWTSGSNIQYFGAGTRLSVL.

This clone came up once. This rearrangement joins TRBV2 to TRBJ2-5, with 8 bases matching TRBD2. In germline, CDR1 is SNHLY, CDR2 FYNNEI. V shed 8 bases and J 5 bases; nucleotides not matched to a gene: 16. The CDR3 has 16 residues. For the CDR3, the DNA is TGTGCCAGCGGAGCATCATTGCGGGGGGTCGGGGAGACCCAGTACTTC. Protein product: CASGASLRGVGETQYF.

This clone was seen just once. The chain combines TRBV7-6 with TRBJ2-7; TRBD2 is a possible D gene (7 bases). Germline loops: CDR1 SGHVS, CDR2 FNYEAQ. The CDR3 is 17 amino acids. Trimming left V 1 base short and J 1 base short, with 17 bases between. CDR3 in amino acids: CASSLVSSGGQSYEQYF. In DNA form, the CDR3 reads TGTGCCAGCAGCTTAGTAAGTTCGGGGGGCCAGTCCTACGAGCAGTACTTC.

This chain connects TRBV5-1 to TRBJ2-5, with TRBD1 matching over 11 bases. CDR1 and CDR2 (germline): SGHRS, YFSETQ. CDR3 size: 16 residues. The V and J ends lost 3 bases and 4 bases, in that order; junction bases with no gene match: 8. CDR3 nucleotides: TGCGCCAGCAGCTCAGGACAGGGGGCGCGGAGAGAGACCCAGTACTTC. This codes for CASSSGQGARRETQYF.

A remark on this clone: A read error may account for a junction end that differs from germline. This sequence joins TRBV7-2 and TRBJ2-5, with D possibly being TRBD1 (6 bases). The CDR3 has 16 amino acids. Germline V gives CDR1 SGHTA, CDR2 FQGNSA. CDR3 bases: TGTGCCGGCAGCTTCACCCGGGACACCCAAGGAGAGACCCAGTACTTC. It is translated as CAGSFTRDTQGETQYF.

The chain links TRBV28 to TRBJ1-4; no definite D call. The length of the CDR3 is 13 residues. The germline gives CDR1 MDHEN, CDR2 SYDVKM. V was clipped by 6 bases and J by 6 bases, with 11 bases between them. CDR3 loop: CASRSGIYEKLFF. For the CDR3, the DNA is TGTGCCAGCAGATCGGGGATATATGAAAAACTGTTTTTT.